The TCR beta chain described here comes from a study of monozygotic twins with inflammatory bowel disease. CDR1 is SGHRS, CDR2 YFSETQ, per germline. The length of the CDR3 is 12 residues. Regarding the study as a whole: Clonotype sharing was lower in IBD patients than healthy twins, most markedly with disease activity.

Each CDR3 protein gets one entry in TCRdb, which reprocessed the 5' RACE reads and gives no DNA. The sample table sets out roughly 330,000 distinct CDR3 sequences. As concerns this clonotype: Its antigen is not identified.

The chain uses TRBV5-1 and TRBJ1-6. The sequenced material came from blood. This receptor was identified in a human donor with ulcerative colitis or Crohn's disease, or a healthy co-twin of an affected twin (not recorded which). The CDR3 reads CASSSGVSPLHF. The full variable domain, its missing parts supplied by reference TRBV5-1 and TRBJ1-6, is KAGVTQTPRYLIKTRGQQVTLSCSPISGHRSVSWYQQTPGQGLQFLFEYFSETQRNKGNFPGRFSGRQFSNSRSEMNVSTLELGDSALYLCASSSGVSPLHFGNGTRLTVT.